This T cell receptor (beta chain) was found in a study of cytomegalovirus exposure and HLA in healthy donors. In the PCR, 60 Vbeta and 13 Jbeta primers were used. The protocol was immunoSEQ multiplex PCR, while the TCRdb copy is restricted to in-frame clones and leaves out a portion. Of around 300,000 clones in the sample, approximately 90% are singletons; the top ten hold about 2.3%. As concerns this clone: What it binds is unknown. This sample includes further DNA sequences coding for the same CDR3.

Study-wide findings and caveats: Later work found most CMV-associated TCR beta chains apparently HLA-restricted. TCR beta chains numbering 150 to 200 were designated cytomegalovirus-associated. Several top significant clusters appeared, in a later analysis, to be linked to common viral pathogens. Among TCR sequences, most were rare, though some public TCRs appeared in many donors.

Per the germline V gene, CDR1 is SGDLS and CDR2 is YYNGEE. Trimming pared 0 bases from V and 3 bases from J, leaving 10 bases between. This CDR3 has 15 residues. The chain joins TRBV9 to TRBJ2-1; D perhaps matches TRBD2 (5 bases). The sequencing input was PBMCs. This TCR came from a young woman in good health and CMV-seronegative. The CDR3 DNA reads TGTGCCAGCAGCGTAGGCCTAGCCGGCTACAATGAGCAGTTCTTC. Translated, it gives CASSVGLAGYNEQFF.